Presented here are 23 T cell receptor beta chains from one specimen sequenced in a study of blood T cell repertoires in COVID-19 (dated by TCRdb to 2020 to 2021). Libraries came from the immunoSEQ multiplex PCR assay. TCRdb's version of the immuneACCESS table is confined to in-frame rearrangements and falls short of the full clone set. An unresolved V gene accounts for under half of the shortfall where checked; the remainder is of unknown origin. Here the sample has under 550,000 clones; roughly 90% occur a single time. Less than 0.95% of the sample goes to the ten largest clones. Sequencing was performed on peripheral blood. The receptor set was obtained from a man aged 18-30 years with COVID-19, enrolled during active disease.

The chain has TRBV6-6 and TRBJ2-3; D gene ambiguous. Germline-derived CDR1 and CDR2 are MNHNY and SVGAGI (reference sequence). This CDR3 spans 12 amino acids. V was cut by 5 bases and J by 6 bases, with 9 bases left in between. The CDR3 reads CASSPRLDTQYF. The CDR3 nucleotides are TGTGCCAGCAGTCCCCGTCTGGATACGCAGTATTTT.

The rearrangement uses TRBV5-8 and TRBJ2-2, with D maybe TRBD1 (6 bases). V shed 5 bases and J shed 2 bases, with 13 bases lying between them. This CDR3 has 15 residues. Germline assignment: CDR1 SGHTS and CDR2 YDEGEE. Here the CDR3 DNA reads TGTGCCAGCAGACGGAACAGGGAAAACACCGGGGAGCTGTTTTTT. Residues: CASRRNRENTGELFF.

The chain combines TRBV3-1 (or the pseudogene TRBV3-2) with TRBJ2-7; 8 nucleotides agree with TRBD1. Germline loops: CDR1 LGHDT, CDR2 YNNKEL (reference sequence). V shed 3 bases and J 7 bases; nucleotides not matched to a gene: 20. The CDR3 contains 18 residues. The CDR3 DNA is TGTGCCAGCAGCCACGCTGGGTCCGGGACAGGCCGAAACCGGGAGCAGTACTTC. It is translated as CASSHAGSGTGRNREQYF.

The rearrangement uses TRBV5-1 and TRBJ1-2; 8 bases match TRBD1. The trim removed 0 bases at V and 3 bases at J, leaving 4 bases unmatched. This CDR3 is built from 15 residues. The V gene's germline CDR1 is SGHRS and CDR2 YFSETQ. The CDR3 is CASSLGTGLDYGYTF. Here the CDR3 DNA reads TGCGCCAGCAGCTTGGGGACAGGGTTGGACTATGGCTACACCTTC.

V is TRBV19 and J is TRBJ1-2, with 8 bases identical to TRBD1. The V and J ends lost 4 bases and 4 bases, in that order; junction bases with no gene match: 5. The CDR3 consists of 14 residues. CDR1 is LNHDA, CDR2 SQIVND, per germline (reference sequence). DNA for the CDR3: TGTGCCAGTAGTACAGGGGGCGCGAGCTATGGCTACACCTTC. Protein product: CASSTGGASYGYTF.

This chain joins TRBV6-4 and TRBJ2-5, with 7 bases aligning to TRBD2. V dropped 0 bases and J dropped 2; count of bases not matched to a gene: 18. The CDR3 contains 20 residues. From germline, CDR1 is MRHNA and CDR2 SNTAGT. CDR3 amino acids: CASSDSIGGRTDKSQETQYF. The CDR3 region has the DNA TGTGCCAGCAGTGACTCGATCGGGGGGAGGACTGATAAAAGTCAAGAGACCCAGTACTTC.

The rearrangement joins TRBV4-1 to TRBJ1-3; D may be TRBD1 (5 bases). V dropped 1 base and J dropped 3 bases, with 7 bases sitting between them. Germline V CDR1 and CDR2: MGHRA, YSYEKL. There are 14 residues in the CDR3. The chain's CDR3 is CASSQAGIGNTIYF. DNA for the CDR3: TGCGCCAGCAGCCAAGCAGGGATTGGAAACACCATATATTTT.

This chain uses TRBV21-1 with TRBJ1-5. TRBV21-1 is reported as a pseudogene. The CDR3 has 16 residues. The chain's CDR3 is CASSKEPGEENQPQHF. CDR3 bases: TGTGCCAGCAGCAAAGAACCGGGGGAGGAAAATCAGCCCCAGCATTTT.

V gene TRBV4-1 combines with J gene TRBJ2-4; 7 positions agree with TRBD1. The CDR3 length is 16 residues. V trimming: 1 base; J trimming: 8 bases; junction bases outside the gene matches: 11. The germline gives CDR1 MGHRA, CDR2 YSYEKL. CDR3: CASSQGRAGGSDIQYF. In DNA, the CDR3 is TGCGCCAGCAGCCAAGGAAGGGCAGGGGGATCAGACATTCAGTACTTC.

The table lists this clone with a few counts. This chain links TRBV20-1 with TRBJ1-5; D unresolved. Germline V gene lookup returns CDR1 DFQATT and CDR2 SNEGSKA (reference sequence). This CDR3 has 15 amino acids. The V end was cut by 3 bases, the J end by 9 bases, with 21 bases between. CDR3 in DNA: TGCAGTGCTAGTTCCCTAACCTTGAGGGAGCGGCCCCAGCATTTT. This translates into CSASSLTLRERPQHF.

The CDR3 loop reads CATSETGDPYNEQFF. CDR3 in DNA: TGTGCCACCAGTGAGACAGGGGACCCCTACAATGAGCAGTTCTTC. This chain connects TRBV24-1 to TRBJ2-1; 8 bases are a match to TRBD1. Germline values: CDR1 KGHDR, CDR2 SFDVKD. The J segment lost 2 bases and the V segment lost 4 bases, leaving 3 bases of the junction unmatched. This CDR3 region has 15 residues.

Only one count was recorded for this clone. This sequence joins TRBV9 and TRBJ2-1; 9 positions agree with TRBD2. Germline CDR1 reads SGDLS; CDR2 reads YYNGEE. J lost 4 bases, V lost 0 bases, and 5 bases had no gene match. The CDR3 is made up of 16 amino acids. Here the CDR3 reads CASSVDAGGPYNEQFF. CDR3 DNA: TGTGCCAGCAGCGTAGATGCGGGGGGGCCATACAATGAGCAGTTCTTC.

The gene calls are TRBV7-6 and TRBJ2-7; 10 positions match TRBD1. CDR3 length: 17 residues. Losses at the gene ends were 1 base for V and 4 bases for J; bases not matched to a gene: 10. Germline values: CDR1 SGHVS, CDR2 FNYEAQ. In nucleotides, the CDR3 is TGTGCCAGCAGCTTAGGTCCCGGGACAGGGGTCGGGTACGAGCAGTACTTC. This translates into CASSLGPGTGVGYEQYF.

The gene calls are TRBV7-2 and TRBJ2-3; D is possibly TRBD2 (5 bases). Germline CDR1 and CDR2: SGHTA and FQGNSA. V was clipped by 7 bases and J by 1 base, with 12 bases between them. This CDR3 contains 14 residues. This chain's CDR3 is CASNLSGGTDTQYF. DNA of the CDR3: TGTGCCAGCAATTTAAGCGGAGGCACAGATACGCAGTATTTT.

This clone was seen only a few times. This chain joins TRBV2 and TRBJ1-1; D is possibly TRBD1 (6 bases). The V and J ends lost 7 bases and 1 base respectively, with 13 bases between them. This CDR3 is 14 amino acids long. The V gene's germline CDR1 is SNHLY and CDR2 FYNNEI. CDR3: CASKGETENTEAFF. The DNA for the CDR3 is TGTGCCAGCAAGGGGGAGACAGAGAACACTGAAGCTTTCTTT.

The chain combines TRBV20-1 with TRBJ2-7; weak D call: TRBD2 (6 bases). The CDR3 runs 11 residues. Deletions cut 6 bases from V and 7 bases from J, with 13 bases between. Germline CDR1 reads DFQATT; CDR2 reads SNEGSKA (reference sequence). CDR3 DNA sequence: TGCAGTGCCTTGGGACTGAGGGAGCAGTACTTC. This codes for CSALGLREQYF.

The V gene is TRBV19, the J gene TRBJ1-2; 7 nucleotides line up with TRBD1. Germline CDR1 is LNHDA and CDR2 is SQIVND (reference sequence). The CDR3 covers 17 residues. After removal of 4 bases from V and 7 bases from J, the junction contained 18 bases not matched to a gene. Here the CDR3 DNA reads TGTGCCAGTAGTAGTGGGGACAGTCTCATTCTGTCCAGTGGCTACACCTTC. Residues: CASSSGDSLILSSGYTF.

The chain is built from TRBV7-3 and TRBJ2-3, with 11 bases identical to TRBD2. V lost 3 bases and J lost 7; bases outside the gene matches: 6. The CDR3 is made up of 15 amino acids. Germline CDR1 reads SGHTA; CDR2 reads FQGTGA. Here the CDR3 reads CASSFIAGGPHTQYF. In DNA form, the CDR3 reads TGTGCCAGCAGCTTCATAGCGGGAGGGCCACATACGCAGTATTTT.

The DNA for the CDR3 is TGCAGTGCTATCCGGACAGATACGCAGTATTTT. Residues: CSAIRTDTQYF. The rearrangement joins TRBV20-1 to TRBJ2-3; no clear D. This CDR3 is 11 amino acids long. Trimming removed 4 bases at V and 3 bases at J, with 5 bases between. Per the germline V gene, CDR1 is DFQATT and CDR2 is SNEGSKA (reference sequence).

The V and J genes are TRBV30 and TRBJ2-7, with D possibly being TRBD2 (5 bases). The CDR3 is 13 amino acids. V shed 1 base and J shed 7 bases, with 14 bases lying between them. The germline V gene has CDR1 GTSNPN and CDR2 SVGIG (reference sequence). This CDR3 reads CAWSGASYREQYF. As DNA, the CDR3 is TGTGCCTGGAGTGGGGCTAGCTATAGGGAGCAGTACTTC.

This sequence joins TRBV19 and TRBJ2-1, with TRBD2 identical over 12 bases. The junction had 8 bases not matched to a gene; V was cut back by 5 bases and J by 3 bases. There are 17 residues in the CDR3. Germline V gene data show CDR1 as LNHDA and CDR2 as SQIVND (reference sequence). CDR3 DNA sequence: TGTGCCAGTAGTCCTCGGCGACTAGCGGGGGTCTACAATGAGCAGTTCTTC. Its translation: CASSPRRLAGVYNEQFF.

The chain combines TRBV28 with TRBJ1-1; no definite D call. CDR3 length equals 11 residues. CDR1 and CDR2 (germline): MDHEN, SYDVKM. Trimming took off 3 bases at V and 10 bases at J, with 9 bases between the two ends. The CDR3 DNA is TGTGCCAGCAGTTTCTTAGAACGAGCTTTCTTT. Translation gives CASSFLERAFF.

V and J are TRBV30 and TRBJ2-7; D perhaps matches TRBD2 (5 bases). CDR1 GTSNPN and CDR2 SVGIG come from the germline V gene (reference sequence). The CDR3 contains 13 residues. Trimming removed 2 bases at V and 1 base at J, with 9 bases between. The CDR3 nucleotides read TGTGCCTGGAGTTTGGAGCGGTCCTACGAGCAGTACTTC. Protein: CAWSLERSYEQYF.